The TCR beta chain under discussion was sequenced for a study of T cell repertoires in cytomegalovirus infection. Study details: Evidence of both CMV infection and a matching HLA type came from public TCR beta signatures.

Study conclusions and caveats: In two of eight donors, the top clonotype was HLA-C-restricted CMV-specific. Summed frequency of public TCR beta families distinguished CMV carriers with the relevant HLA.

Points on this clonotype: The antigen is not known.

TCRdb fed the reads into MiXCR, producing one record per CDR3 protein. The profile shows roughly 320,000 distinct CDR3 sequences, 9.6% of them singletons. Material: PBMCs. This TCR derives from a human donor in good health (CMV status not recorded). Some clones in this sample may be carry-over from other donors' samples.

CDR3 bases: TGTGCCAGCAGCGTAGGGGGGCTCCTCGCAGATACGCAGTATTTT. Protein product: CASSVGGLLADTQYF. The chain recombines TRBV9 with TRBJ2-3; possible D gene TRBD1, 6 bases. V lost 0 bases and J 4 bases, leaving 12 bases between the germline ends. Germline lookup yields CDR1 SGDLS and CDR2 YYNGEE. This CDR3 region has 15 residues.